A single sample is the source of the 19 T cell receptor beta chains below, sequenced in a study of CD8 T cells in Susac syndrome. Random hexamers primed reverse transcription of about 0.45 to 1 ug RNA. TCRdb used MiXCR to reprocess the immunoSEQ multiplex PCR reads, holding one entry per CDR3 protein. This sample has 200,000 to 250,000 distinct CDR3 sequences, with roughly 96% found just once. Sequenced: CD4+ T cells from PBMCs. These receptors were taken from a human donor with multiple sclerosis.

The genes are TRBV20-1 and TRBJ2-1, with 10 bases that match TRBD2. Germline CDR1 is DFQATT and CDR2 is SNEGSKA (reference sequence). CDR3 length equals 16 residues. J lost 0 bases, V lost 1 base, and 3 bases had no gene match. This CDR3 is CSARGTSGLSYNEQFF. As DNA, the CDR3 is TGCAGTGCTAGAGGGACTAGCGGCCTCTCCTACAATGAGCAGTTCTTC.

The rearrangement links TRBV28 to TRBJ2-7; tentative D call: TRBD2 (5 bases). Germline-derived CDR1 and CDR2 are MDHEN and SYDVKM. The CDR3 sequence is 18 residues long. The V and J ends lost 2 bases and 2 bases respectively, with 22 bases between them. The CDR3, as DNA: TGTGCCAGCAGTTTAACCCCCCGGCGGCGGGCTGGGACCTACGAGCAGTACTTC. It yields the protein CASSLTPRRRAGTYEQYF.

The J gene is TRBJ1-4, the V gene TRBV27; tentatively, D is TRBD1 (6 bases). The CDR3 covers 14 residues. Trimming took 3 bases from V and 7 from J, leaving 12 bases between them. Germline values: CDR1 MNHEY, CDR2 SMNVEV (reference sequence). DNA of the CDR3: TGTGCCAGCAGTTTGGGCAGGGGTCGTGAAAAACTGTTTTTT. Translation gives CASSLGRGREKLFF.

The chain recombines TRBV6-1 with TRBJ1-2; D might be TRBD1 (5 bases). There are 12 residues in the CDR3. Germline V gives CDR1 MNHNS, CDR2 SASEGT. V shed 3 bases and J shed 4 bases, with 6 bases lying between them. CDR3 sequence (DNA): TGTGCCAGCAGTGACAGGGCCTATGGCTACACCTTC. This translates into CASSDRAYGYTF.

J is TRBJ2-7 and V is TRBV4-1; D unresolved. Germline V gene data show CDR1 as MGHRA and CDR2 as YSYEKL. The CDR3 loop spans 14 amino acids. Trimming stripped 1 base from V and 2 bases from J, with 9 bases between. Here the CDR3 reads CASSQGPRTYEQYF. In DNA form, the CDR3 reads TGCGCCAGCAGCCAAGGGCCCCGGACCTACGAGCAGTACTTC.

CDR3 residues: CASSFLPNQPQHF. The CDR3 coding sequence is TGTGCCAGCAGTTTCTTACCCAATCAGCCCCAGCATTTT. This chain joins TRBV27 and TRBJ1-5, with no clear D. CDR1 and CDR2 from the germline V gene are MNHEY and SMNVEV (reference sequence). With 3 bases removed from V and 3 bases from J, the gap between germline ends came to 6 bases. The CDR3 has 13 residues.

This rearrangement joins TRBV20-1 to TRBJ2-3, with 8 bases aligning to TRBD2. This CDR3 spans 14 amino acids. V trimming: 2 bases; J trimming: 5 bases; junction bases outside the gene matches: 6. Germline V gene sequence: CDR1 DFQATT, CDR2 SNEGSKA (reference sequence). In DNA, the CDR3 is TGCAGTGCTAGATCCAGCGGGAGACGAGATACGCAGTATTTT. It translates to CSARSSGRRDTQYF.

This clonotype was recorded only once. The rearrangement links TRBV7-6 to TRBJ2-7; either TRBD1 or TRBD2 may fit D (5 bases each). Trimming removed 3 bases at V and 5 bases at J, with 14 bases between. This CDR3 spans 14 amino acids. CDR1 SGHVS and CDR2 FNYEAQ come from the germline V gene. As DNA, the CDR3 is TGTGCCAGCAGCTTTGCCGGGGCCGGCAACGAGCAGTACTTC. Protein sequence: CASSFAGAGNEQYF.

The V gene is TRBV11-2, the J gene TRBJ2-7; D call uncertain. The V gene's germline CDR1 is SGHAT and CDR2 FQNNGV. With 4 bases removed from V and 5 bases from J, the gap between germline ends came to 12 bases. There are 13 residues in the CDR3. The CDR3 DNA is TGTGCCAGCAGCTCCATTAGAGTCAACGAGCAGTACTTC. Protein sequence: CASSSIRVNEQYF.

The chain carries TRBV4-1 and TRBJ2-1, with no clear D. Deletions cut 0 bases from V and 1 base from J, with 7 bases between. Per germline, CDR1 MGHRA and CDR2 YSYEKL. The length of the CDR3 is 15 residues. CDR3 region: CASSQERVSYNEQFF. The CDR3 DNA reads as TGCGCCAGCAGCCAAGAACGAGTTTCCTACAATGAGCAGTTCTTC.

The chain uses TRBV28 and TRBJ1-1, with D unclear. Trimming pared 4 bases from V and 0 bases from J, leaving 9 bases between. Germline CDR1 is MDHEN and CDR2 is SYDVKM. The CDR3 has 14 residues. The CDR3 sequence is CASSSGSMNTEAFF. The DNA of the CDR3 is TGTGCCAGCAGTTCGGGAAGTATGAACACTGAAGCTTTCTTT.

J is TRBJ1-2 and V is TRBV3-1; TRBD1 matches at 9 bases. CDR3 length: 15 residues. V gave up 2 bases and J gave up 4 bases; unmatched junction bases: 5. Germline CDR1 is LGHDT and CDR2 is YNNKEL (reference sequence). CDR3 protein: CASSQPGQGRYGYTF. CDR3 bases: TGTGCCAGCAGCCAACCGGGACAGGGACGCTATGGCTACACCTTC. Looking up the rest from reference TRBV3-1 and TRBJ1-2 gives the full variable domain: DTAVSQTPKYLVTQMGNDKSIKCEQNLGHDTMYWYKQDSKKFLKIMFSYNNKELIINETVPNRFSPKSPDKAHLNLHINSLELGDSAVYFCASSQPGQGRYGYTFGSGTRLTVV.

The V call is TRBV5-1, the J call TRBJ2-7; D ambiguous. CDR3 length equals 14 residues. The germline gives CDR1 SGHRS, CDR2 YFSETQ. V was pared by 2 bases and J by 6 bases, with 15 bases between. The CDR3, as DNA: TGCGCCAGCAGCTTTTCTAGTTTCGGTGGCGAGCAGTACTTC. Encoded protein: CASSFSSFGGEQYF.

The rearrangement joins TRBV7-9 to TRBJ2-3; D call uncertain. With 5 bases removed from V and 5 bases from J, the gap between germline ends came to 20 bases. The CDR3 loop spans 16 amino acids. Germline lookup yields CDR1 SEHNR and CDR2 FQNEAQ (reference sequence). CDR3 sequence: CASSRDWVLKRDTQYF. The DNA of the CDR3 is TGTGCCAGCAGCCGCGATTGGGTCCTAAAAAGAGATACGCAGTATTTT.

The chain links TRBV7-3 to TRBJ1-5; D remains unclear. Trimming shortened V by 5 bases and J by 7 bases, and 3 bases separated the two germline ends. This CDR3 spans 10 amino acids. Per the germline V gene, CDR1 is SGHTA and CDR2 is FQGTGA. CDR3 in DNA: TGTGCCAGCAGCCTACAGCCCCAGCATTTT. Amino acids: CASSLQPQHF. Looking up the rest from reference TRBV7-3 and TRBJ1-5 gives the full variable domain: GAGVSQTPSNKVTEKGKYVELRCDPISGHTALYWYRQSLGQGPEFLIYFQGTGAADDSGLPNDRFFAVRPEGSVSTLKIQRTERGDSAVYLCASSLQPQHFGDGTRLSIL.

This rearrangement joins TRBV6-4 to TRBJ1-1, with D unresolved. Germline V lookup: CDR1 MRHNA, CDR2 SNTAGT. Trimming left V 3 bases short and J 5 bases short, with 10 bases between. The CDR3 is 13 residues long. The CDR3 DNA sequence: TGTGCCAGCAGTGAGTCTTTACAGACTGAAGCTTTCTTT. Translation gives CASSESLQTEAFF.

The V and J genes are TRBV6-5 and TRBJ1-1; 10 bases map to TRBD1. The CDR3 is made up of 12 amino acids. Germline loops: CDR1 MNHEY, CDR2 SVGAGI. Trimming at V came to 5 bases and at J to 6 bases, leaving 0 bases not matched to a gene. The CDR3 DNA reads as TGTGCCAGCAGTGGGACAGGGGCTGAAGCTTTCTTT. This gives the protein CASSGTGAEAFF.

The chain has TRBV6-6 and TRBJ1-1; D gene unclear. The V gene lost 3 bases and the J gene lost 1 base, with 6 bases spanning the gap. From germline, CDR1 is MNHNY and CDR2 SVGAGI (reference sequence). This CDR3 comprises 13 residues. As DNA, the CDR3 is TGTGCCAGCAGTTATGCACAGAACACTGAAGCTTTCTTT. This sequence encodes CASSYAQNTEAFF.

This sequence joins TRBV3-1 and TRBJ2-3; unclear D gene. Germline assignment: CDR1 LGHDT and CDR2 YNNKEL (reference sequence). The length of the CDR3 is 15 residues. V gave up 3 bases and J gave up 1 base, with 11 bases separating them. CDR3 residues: CASSHSGEGTDTQYF. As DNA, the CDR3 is TGTGCCAGCAGCCATTCTGGCGAGGGCACAGATACGCAGTATTTT.